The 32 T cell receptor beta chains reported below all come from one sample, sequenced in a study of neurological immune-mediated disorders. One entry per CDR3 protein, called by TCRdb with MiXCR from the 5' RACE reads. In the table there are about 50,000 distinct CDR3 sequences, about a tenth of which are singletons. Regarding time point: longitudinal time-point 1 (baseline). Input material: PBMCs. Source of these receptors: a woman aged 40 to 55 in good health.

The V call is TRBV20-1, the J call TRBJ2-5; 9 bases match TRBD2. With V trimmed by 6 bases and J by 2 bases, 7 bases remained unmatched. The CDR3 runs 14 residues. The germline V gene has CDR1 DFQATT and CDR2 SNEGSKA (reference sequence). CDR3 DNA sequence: TGCAGTGCCGGAGCGGGGGGTATACAAGAGACCCAGTACTTC. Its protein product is CSAGAGGIQETQYF.

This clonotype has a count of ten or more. Here the CDR3 reads CASSLGGTGSHF. As DNA, the CDR3 is TGTGCCAGCAGTTTGGGGGGGACAGGATCGCATTTT. The chain is built from TRBV12-3 or TRBV12-4 and TRBJ1-5, with 8 positions matching TRBD1. The V segment lost 3 bases and the J segment 15 bases; nucleotides outside the gene matches: 7. The length of the CDR3 is 12 residues.

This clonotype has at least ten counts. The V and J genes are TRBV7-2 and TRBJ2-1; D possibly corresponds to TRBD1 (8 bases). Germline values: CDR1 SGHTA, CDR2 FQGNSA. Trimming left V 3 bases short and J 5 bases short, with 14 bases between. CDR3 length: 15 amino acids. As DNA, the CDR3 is TGTGCCAGCAGCTTTGACAGGGGAGGGAACAATGAGCAGTTCTTC. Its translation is CASSFDRGGNNEQFF. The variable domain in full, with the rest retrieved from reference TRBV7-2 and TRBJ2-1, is GAGVSQSPSNKVTEKGKDVELRCDPISGHTALYWYRQSLGQGLEFLIYFQGNSAPDKSGLPSDRFSAERTGGSVSTLTIQRTQQEDSAVYLCASSFDRGGNNEQFFGPGTRLTVL.

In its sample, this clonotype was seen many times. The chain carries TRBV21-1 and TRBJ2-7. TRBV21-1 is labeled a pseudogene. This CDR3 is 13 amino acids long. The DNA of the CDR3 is TGTGCCAGCAGCAAAATACGGCCATTAGAGCAGTACTTC. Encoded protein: CASSKIRPLEQYF.

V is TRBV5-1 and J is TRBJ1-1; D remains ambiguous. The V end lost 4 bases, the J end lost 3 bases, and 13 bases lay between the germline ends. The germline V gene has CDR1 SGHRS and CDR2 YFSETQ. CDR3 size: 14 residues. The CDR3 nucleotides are TGCGCCAGCAGCCTTCGAAAGGGAGACACTGAAGCTTTCTTT. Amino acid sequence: CASSLRKGDTEAFF.

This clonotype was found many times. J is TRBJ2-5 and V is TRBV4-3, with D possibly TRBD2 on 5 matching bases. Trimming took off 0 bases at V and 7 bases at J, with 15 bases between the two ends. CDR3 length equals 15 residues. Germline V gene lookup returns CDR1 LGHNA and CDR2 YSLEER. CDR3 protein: CASSQDAGEAGTQYF. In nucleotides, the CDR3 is TGCGCCAGCAGCCAAGACGCCGGGGAAGCCGGGACCCAGTACTTC.

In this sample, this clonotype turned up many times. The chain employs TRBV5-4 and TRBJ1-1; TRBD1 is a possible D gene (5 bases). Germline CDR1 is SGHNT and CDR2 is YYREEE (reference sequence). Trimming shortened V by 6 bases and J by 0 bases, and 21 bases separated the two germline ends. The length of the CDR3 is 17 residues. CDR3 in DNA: TGTGCCAGCATCGATTGGGGGGATCCAACTATGAACACTGAAGCTTTCTTT. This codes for CASIDWGDPTMNTEAFF. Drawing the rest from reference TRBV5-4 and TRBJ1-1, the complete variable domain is ETGVTQSPTHLIKTRGQQVTLRCSSQSGHNTVSWYQQALGQGPQFIFQYYREEENGRGNFPPRFSGLQFPNYSSELNVNALELDDSALYLCASIDWGDPTMNTEAFFGQGTRLTVV.

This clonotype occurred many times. The DNA for the CDR3 is TGCGCCAGCAGGCCGGACCGACCAGATACGCAGTATTTT. Its translation is CASRPDRPDTQYF. The chain employs TRBV5-1 and TRBJ2-3, with no clear D. Trimming pared 5 bases from V and 4 bases from J, leaving 11 bases between. Germline CDR1 and CDR2: SGHRS and YFSETQ. The length of the CDR3 is 13 residues. Variable domain in full (rest from reference TRBV5-1 and TRBJ2-3): KAGVTQTPRYLIKTRGQQVTLSCSPISGHRSVSWYQQTPGQGLQFLFEYFSETQRNKGNFPGRFSGRQFSNSRSEMNVSTLELGDSALYLCASRPDRPDTQYFGPGTRLTVL.

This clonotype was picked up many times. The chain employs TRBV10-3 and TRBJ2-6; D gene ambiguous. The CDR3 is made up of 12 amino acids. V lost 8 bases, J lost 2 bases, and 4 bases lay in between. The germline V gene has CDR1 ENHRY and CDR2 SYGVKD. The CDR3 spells CAIGAGANVLTF. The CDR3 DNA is TGTGCCATCGGTGCTGGGGCCAACGTCCTGACTTTC.

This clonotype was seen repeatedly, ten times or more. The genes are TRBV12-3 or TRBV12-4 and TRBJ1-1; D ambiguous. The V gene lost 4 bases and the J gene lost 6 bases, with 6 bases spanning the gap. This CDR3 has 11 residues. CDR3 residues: CASSSGAEAFF. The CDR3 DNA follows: TGTGCCAGCAGTTCGGGCGCTGAAGCTTTCTTT.

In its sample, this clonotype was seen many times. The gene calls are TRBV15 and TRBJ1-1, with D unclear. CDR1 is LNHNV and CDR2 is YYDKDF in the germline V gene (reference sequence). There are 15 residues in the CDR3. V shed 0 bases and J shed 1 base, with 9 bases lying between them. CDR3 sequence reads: CATSREYGQNTEAFF. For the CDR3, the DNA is TGTGCCACCAGCAGAGAGTATGGGCAGAACACTGAAGCTTTCTTT. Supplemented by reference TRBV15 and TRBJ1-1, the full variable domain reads DAMVIQNPRYQVTQFGKPVTLSCSQTLNHNVMYWYQQKSSQAPKLLFHYYDKDFNNEADTPDNFQSRRPNTSFCFLDIRSPGLGDTAMYLCATSREYGQNTEAFFGQGTRLTVV.

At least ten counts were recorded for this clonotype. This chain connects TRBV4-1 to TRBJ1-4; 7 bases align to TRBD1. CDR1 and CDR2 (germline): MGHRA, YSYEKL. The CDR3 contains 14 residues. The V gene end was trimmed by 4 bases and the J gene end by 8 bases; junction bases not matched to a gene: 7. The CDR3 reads CASSPRDSWEKLFF. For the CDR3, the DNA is TGCGCCAGCAGCCCTAGGGACAGTTGGGAAAAACTGTTTTTT.

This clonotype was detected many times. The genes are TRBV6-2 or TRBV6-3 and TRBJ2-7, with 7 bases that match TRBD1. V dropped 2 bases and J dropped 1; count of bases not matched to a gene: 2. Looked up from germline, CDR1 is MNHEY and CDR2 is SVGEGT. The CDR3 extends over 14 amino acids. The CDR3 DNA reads TGTGCCAGCAGTTACCCGGGACAGTCCTACGAGCAGTACTTC. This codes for CASSYPGQSYEQYF.

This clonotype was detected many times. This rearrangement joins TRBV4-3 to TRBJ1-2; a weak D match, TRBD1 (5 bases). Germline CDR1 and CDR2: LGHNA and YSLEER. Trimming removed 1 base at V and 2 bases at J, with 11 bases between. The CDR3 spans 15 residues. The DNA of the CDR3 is TGCGCCAGCAGCCAAGCTTATGGGACGAACTATGGCTACACCTTC. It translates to CASSQAYGTNYGYTF.

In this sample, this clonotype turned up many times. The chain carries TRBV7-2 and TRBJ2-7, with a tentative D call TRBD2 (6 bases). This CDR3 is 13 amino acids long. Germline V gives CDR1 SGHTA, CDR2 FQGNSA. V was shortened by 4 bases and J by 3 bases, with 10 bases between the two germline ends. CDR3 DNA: TGTGCCAGCAGCTCCCGGAGGGGCTACGAGCAGTACTTC. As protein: CASSSRRGYEQYF.

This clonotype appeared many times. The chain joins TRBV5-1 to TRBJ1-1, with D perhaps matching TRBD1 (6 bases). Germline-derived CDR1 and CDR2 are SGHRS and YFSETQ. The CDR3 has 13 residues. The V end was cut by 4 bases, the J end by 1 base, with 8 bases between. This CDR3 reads CASSGGQNTEAFF. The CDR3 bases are TGCGCCAGCAGCGGGGGACAGAACACTGAAGCTTTCTTT.

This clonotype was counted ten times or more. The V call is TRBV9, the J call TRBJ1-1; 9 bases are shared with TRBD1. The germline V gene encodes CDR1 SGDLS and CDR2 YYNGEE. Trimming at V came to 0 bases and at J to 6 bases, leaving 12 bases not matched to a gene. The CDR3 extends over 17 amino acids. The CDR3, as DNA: TGTGCCAGCAGCGTAGGGTTTATTGGACAGGGGAGGTCTGAAGCTTTCTTT. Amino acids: CASSVGFIGQGRSEAFF.

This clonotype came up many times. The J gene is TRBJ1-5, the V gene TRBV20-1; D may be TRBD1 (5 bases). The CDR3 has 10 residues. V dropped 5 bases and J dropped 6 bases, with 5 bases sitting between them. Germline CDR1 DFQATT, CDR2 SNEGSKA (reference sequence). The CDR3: CSAGGQPQHF. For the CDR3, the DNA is TGCAGTGCTGGGGGTCAGCCCCAGCATTTT.

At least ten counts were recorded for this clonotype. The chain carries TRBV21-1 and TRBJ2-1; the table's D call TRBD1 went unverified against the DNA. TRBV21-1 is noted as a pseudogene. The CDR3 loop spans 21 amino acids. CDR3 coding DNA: TGTGCCAGCAGCAAAAGGGGGCTGGCTAGCACGGATCTCGGCTCCTACAATGAGCAGTTCTTC. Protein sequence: CASSKRGLASTDLGSYNEQFF.

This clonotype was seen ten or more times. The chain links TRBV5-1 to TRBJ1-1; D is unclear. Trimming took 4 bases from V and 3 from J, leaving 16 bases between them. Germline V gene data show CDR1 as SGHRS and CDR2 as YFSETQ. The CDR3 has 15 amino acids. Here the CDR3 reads CASSAWLSVDTEAFF. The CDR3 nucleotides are TGCGCCAGCAGCGCTTGGTTAAGCGTGGACACTGAAGCTTTCTTT. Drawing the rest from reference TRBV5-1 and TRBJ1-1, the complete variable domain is KAGVTQTPRYLIKTRGQQVTLSCSPISGHRSVSWYQQTPGQGLQFLFEYFSETQRNKGNFPGRFSGRQFSNSRSEMNVSTLELGDSALYLCASSAWLSVDTEAFFGQGTRLTVV.

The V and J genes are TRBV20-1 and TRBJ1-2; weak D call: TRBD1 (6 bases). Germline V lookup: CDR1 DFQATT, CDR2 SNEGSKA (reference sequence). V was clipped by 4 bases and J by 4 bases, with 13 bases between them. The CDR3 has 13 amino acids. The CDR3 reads CSAKGTRTYGYTF. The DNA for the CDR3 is TGCAGTGCTAAGGGGACACGGACCTATGGCTACACCTTC.

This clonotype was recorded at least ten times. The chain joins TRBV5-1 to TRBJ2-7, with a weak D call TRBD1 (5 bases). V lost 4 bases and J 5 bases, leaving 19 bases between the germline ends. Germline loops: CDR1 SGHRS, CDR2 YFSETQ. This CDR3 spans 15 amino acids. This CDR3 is CASSPESGRPHEQYF. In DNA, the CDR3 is TGCGCCAGCAGCCCGGAGTCAGGGCGCCCCCACGAGCAGTACTTC.

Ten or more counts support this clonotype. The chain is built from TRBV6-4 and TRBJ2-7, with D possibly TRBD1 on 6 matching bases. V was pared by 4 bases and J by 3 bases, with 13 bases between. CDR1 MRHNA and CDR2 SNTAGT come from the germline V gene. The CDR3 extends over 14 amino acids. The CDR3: CASSADRFLYEQYF. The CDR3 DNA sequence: TGTGCCAGCAGTGCTGACAGGTTCCTCTACGAGCAGTACTTC.

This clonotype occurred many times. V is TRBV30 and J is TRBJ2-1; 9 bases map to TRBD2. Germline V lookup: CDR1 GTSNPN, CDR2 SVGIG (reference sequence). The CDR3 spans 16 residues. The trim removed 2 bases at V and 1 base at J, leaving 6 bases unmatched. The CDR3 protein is CAWSTSGLASYNEQFF. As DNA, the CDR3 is TGTGCCTGGAGTACCTCCGGACTAGCGTCCTACAATGAGCAGTTCTTC.

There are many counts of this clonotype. The CDR3 reads CSARGADQPQHF. Here the CDR3 DNA reads TGCAGTGCTAGGGGGGCGGATCAGCCCCAGCATTTT. The chain recombines TRBV20-1 with TRBJ1-5; TRBD1 might be the D (6 bases). From germline, CDR1 is DFQATT and CDR2 SNEGSKA (reference sequence). The germline V and J ends were trimmed by 3 bases and 5 bases, with 8 bases remaining between them. The CDR3 extends over 12 amino acids.

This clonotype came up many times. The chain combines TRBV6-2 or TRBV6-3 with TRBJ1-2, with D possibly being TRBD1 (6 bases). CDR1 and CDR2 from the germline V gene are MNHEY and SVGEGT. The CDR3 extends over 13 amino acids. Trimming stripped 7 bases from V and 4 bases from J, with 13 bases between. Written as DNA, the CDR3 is TGTGCCAGCACTGGGACATCAACCTATGGCTACACCTTC. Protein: CASTGTSTYGYTF.

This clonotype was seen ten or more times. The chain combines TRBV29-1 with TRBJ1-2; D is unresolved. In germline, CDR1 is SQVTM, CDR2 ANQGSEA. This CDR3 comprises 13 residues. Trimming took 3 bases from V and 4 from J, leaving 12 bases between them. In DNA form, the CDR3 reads TGCAGCGTTGAGGTATGGCAGAGCTATGGCTACACCTTC. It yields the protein CSVEVWQSYGYTF.

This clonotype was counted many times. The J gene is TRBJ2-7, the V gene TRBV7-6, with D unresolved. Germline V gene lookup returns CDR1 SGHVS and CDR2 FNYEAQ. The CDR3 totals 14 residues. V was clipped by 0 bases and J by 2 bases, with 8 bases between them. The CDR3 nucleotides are TGTGCCAGCAGCTTAGCTAGGGTTACCTACGAGCAGTACTTC. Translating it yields CASSLARVTYEQYF.

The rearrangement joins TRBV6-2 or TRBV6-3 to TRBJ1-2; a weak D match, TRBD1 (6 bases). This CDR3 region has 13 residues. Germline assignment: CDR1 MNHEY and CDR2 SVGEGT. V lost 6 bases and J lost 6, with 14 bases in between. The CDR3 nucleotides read TGTGCCAGCAGCCCCCCCGGGGGGCATGGCTACACCTTC. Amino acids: CASSPPGGHGYTF.

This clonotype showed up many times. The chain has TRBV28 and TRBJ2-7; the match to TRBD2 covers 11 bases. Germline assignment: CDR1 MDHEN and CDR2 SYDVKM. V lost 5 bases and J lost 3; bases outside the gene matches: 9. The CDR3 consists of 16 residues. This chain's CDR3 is CASSAEGLAGGYEQYF. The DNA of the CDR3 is TGTGCCAGCAGTGCCGAGGGCCTAGCGGGAGGCTACGAGCAGTACTTC.

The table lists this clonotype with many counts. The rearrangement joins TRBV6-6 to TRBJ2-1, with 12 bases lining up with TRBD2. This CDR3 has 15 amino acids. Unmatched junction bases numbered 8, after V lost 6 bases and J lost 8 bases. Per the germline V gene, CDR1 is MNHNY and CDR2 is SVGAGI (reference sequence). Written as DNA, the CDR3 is TGTGCCAGCAGCTCGACTAGCGGGAGTATATATGAGCAGTTCTTC. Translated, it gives CASSSTSGSIYEQFF.

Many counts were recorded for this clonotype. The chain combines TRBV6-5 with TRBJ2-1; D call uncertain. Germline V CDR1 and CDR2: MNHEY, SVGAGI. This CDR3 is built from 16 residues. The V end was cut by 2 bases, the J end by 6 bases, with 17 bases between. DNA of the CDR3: TGTGCCAGCAGTTACCAGGAAGGCCATATGTTCAATGAGCAGTTCTTC. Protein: CASSYQEGHMFNEQFF.